Presented here are 4 T cell receptor beta chains from one specimen sequenced in a study of blood T cell repertoires in COVID-19. The data were produced by immunoSEQ multiplex PCR, yet TCRdb's version contains in-frame clones alone and is incomplete. The profile shows 160,000 or so clones, roughly nine tenths of them singletons. Material for sequencing was peripheral blood. These receptors were obtained from a middle-aged woman with acute or convalescent COVID-19.

This chain connects TRBV28 to TRBJ1-5; 8 nucleotides agree with TRBD1. Germline V gene lookup returns CDR1 MDHEN and CDR2 SYDVKM. V trimming: 5 bases; J trimming: 7 bases; junction bases outside the gene matches: 4. CDR3 length: 13 amino acids. In DNA form, the CDR3 reads TGTGCCAGCAGTCCTACAGGGGGGCAGCCCCAGCATTTT. This translates into CASSPTGGQPQHF. The entire variable domain, with the rest obtained from reference TRBV28 and TRBJ1-5, is as follows: DVKVTQSSRYLVKRTGEKVFLECVQDMDHENMFWYRQDPGLGLRLIYFSYDVKMKEKGDIPEGYSVSREKKERFSLILESASTNQTSMYLCASSPTGGQPQHFGDGTRLSIL.

The chain employs TRBV18 and TRBJ2-7; a weak D match, TRBD2 (5 bases). The length of the CDR3 is 14 residues. CDR1 is KGHSH, CDR2 LQKENI, per germline. Trimming cost V 3 bases and J 1 base, with 10 bases left between them. CDR3 residues: CASSPRSASYEQYF. In DNA, the CDR3 is TGTGCCAGCTCACCCCGTAGCGCGTCCTACGAGCAGTACTTC.

V gene TRBV6-5 combines with J gene TRBJ1-5; D remains ambiguous. The length of the CDR3 is 15 residues. CDR1 and CDR2 (germline): MNHEY, SVGAGI. V was shortened by 7 bases and J by 1 base, with 14 bases between the two germline ends. The CDR3 is CASTLGRASNQPQHF. The CDR3 DNA follows: TGTGCCAGCACCTTGGGGAGAGCAAGCAATCAGCCCCAGCATTTT.

The CDR3 loop reads CASSLVDRSPLHF. The CDR3 DNA follows: TGTGCCAGCAGTTTGGTAGATCGTTCACCCCTCCACTTT. This chain joins TRBV27 and TRBJ1-6; D unresolved. This CDR3 has 13 residues. V was cut by 3 bases and J by 9 bases, with 9 bases left in between. Germline lookup yields CDR1 MNHEY and CDR2 SMNVEV (reference sequence).